Given below is one T cell receptor (beta chain) in context. The antigen is undetermined. These data are taken from a study of cytomegalovirus exposure and HLA in healthy donors. General study points: Trimming of TCR beta V- and J-genes showed a link, identified in a later analysis, to a missense DCLRE1C variant.

Germline CDR1 reads GTSNPN; CDR2 reads SVGIG (reference sequence). Trimming took 2 bases from V and 15 from J, leaving 11 bases between them. This CDR3 contains 11 residues. It was with 60 Vbeta and 13 Jbeta primers that the PCR ran. TCRdb's table, derived via immunoSEQ multiplex PCR, lists solely in-frame clones and lacks some. Among about 61,000 clones, more than 80% were seen once, and the ten largest hold roughly 1.6%. Sequenced: PBMCs. The clonotype originates from a man aged 25-45 years in good health and CMV-seropositive. The J gene is TRBJ1-6, the V gene TRBV30; D unclear. The CDR3 nucleotides read TGTGCCTGGAGTACGAGGGAAAACCTCCACTTT. Its translation: CAWSTRENLHF.